The 15 T cell receptor beta chains below were found in one sample sequenced in a study of shared clonotypes between healthy human individuals. The naive CD8 subset, CD45RO-negative cells positively selected for CCR7, excluded terminally differentiated effector memory CD45RA+ cells. The method was immunoSEQ multiplex PCR; TCRdb's version includes in-frame clones alone and lacks a portion of them. The sample lists about 1,900,000 clones; about 95% were seen once. Sample: naive CD8+ T cells sorted from blood. All receptors derive from a young man in good health.

This chain uses TRBV9 with TRBJ1-2; no clear D gene. The CDR3 has 15 residues. Deletions cut 0 bases from V and 4 bases from J, with 13 bases between. Germline V gene data show CDR1 as SGDLS and CDR2 as YYNGEE. CDR3 sequence: CASSVDVGITYGYTF. The CDR3 nucleotides read TGTGCCAGCAGCGTAGATGTAGGGATAACCTATGGCTACACCTTC.

In DNA form, the CDR3 reads TGCGCCAGCAGTGGGACAGGGGGCGGCACCGGGGAGCTGTTTTTT. As protein: CASSGTGGGTGELFF. This chain uses TRBV10-1 with TRBJ2-2, with 11 bases fitting TRBD1. Germline V CDR1 and CDR2: WNHNN, SYGVQD (reference sequence). This CDR3 has 15 amino acids. Trimming cost V 4 bases and J 4 bases; bases outside gene matches: 2.

The chain has TRBV13 and TRBJ2-1; D remains ambiguous. Germline CDR1 and CDR2: PRHDT and FYEKMQ (reference sequence). V was pared by 5 bases and J by 6 bases, with 11 bases between. This CDR3 has 13 amino acids. The CDR3 DNA follows: TGTGCCAGCAGCCCTCGGGTGGGCAATGAGCAGTTCTTC. Protein product: CASSPRVGNEQFF.

The chain uses TRBV6-5 and TRBJ2-2; D possibly corresponds to TRBD2 (5 bases). From germline, CDR1 is MNHEY and CDR2 SVGAGI. The CDR3 totals 14 residues. V was pared by 1 base and J by 6 bases, with 9 bases between. In nucleotides, the CDR3 is TGTGCCAGCAGTTACTTCGGGGTCTCCGGGGAGCTGTTTTTT. Protein product: CASSYFGVSGELFF.

CDR3 DNA sequence: TGTGCCAGCAGTTCCGACCAGTTCGACTACAATGAGCAGTTCTTC. Protein sequence: CASSSDQFDYNEQFF. The chain carries TRBV28 and TRBJ2-1; D is ambiguous. V lost 4 bases to trimming and J lost 3 bases, with 13 bases between them. CDR3 length equals 15 residues. Germline CDR1 MDHEN, CDR2 SYDVKM.

The CDR3 sequence is CASSWQHTGELFF. Here the CDR3 DNA reads TGTGCCAGCAGTTGGCAGCACACCGGGGAGCTGTTTTTT. The V call is TRBV27, the J call TRBJ2-2; D remains ambiguous. Germline values: CDR1 MNHEY, CDR2 SMNVEV (reference sequence). This CDR3 region has 13 residues. The V and J ends lost 4 bases and 3 bases respectively, with 6 bases between them.

Note on this clone: Other DNA sequences within the sample encode an identical CDR3. This sequence joins TRBV7-3 and TRBJ2-1; 8 bases map to TRBD2. This CDR3 is 15 amino acids long. Germline V gives CDR1 SGHTA, CDR2 FQGTGA. The V segment lost 2 bases and the J segment 3 bases; nucleotides outside the gene matches: 3. DNA of the CDR3: TGTGCCAGCAGCTTAGCGGGGGGCCGCTACAATGAGCAGTTCTTC. It codes for CASSLAGGRYNEQFF. The full variable domain, rest sourced from reference TRBV7-3 and TRBJ2-1, is GAGVSQTPSNKVTEKGKYVELRCDPISGHTALYWYRQSLGQGPEFLIYFQGTGAADDSGLPNDRFFAVRPEGSVSTLKIQRTERGDSAVYLCASSLAGGRYNEQFFGPGTRLTVL.

To note about this clone: This same CDR3 is encoded by further DNA sequences in the sample. This sequence joins TRBV4-1 and TRBJ2-3; D possibly matches TRBD1 or TRBD2 (5 bases each). Trimming cost V 3 bases and J 0 bases, with 7 bases left between them. The CDR3 sequence is 14 residues long. Germline V CDR1 and CDR2: MGHRA, YSYEKL. The CDR3 coding sequence is TGCGCCAGCAGCCAGGGACCTAGCACAGATACGCAGTATTTT. Its protein product is CASSQGPSTDTQYF.

The chain carries TRBV30 and TRBJ2-4; D is ambiguous. From germline, CDR1 is GTSNPN and CDR2 SVGIG (reference sequence). V lost 1 base and J 4 bases, leaving 17 bases between the germline ends. This CDR3 spans 16 amino acids. In DNA form, the CDR3 reads TGTGCCTGGAGTGGTAAGTCCGAGACAAAAAAAAACATTCAGTACTTC. The encoded protein is CAWSGKSETKKNIQYF.

This clone was seen once. The CDR3 nucleotides are TGTGCCAGCAGCCCTAACGCACCCTACGAGCAGTACTTC. Its protein is CASSPNAPYEQYF. V and J are TRBV9 and TRBJ2-7; D is uncertain. The CDR3 spans 13 residues. Germline CDR1 is SGDLS and CDR2 is YYNGEE. Trimming removed 4 bases from V and 2 bases from J, with 10 bases in between.

A single count supports this clone. The V call is TRBV27, the J call TRBJ2-2; no reliable D call. Deletions cut 2 bases from V and 1 base from J, with 8 bases between. The CDR3 runs to 15 residues. CDR1 is MNHEY and CDR2 is SMNVEV in the germline V gene (reference sequence). The CDR3 protein is CASSLPSLNTGELFF. CDR3 nucleotide sequence: TGTGCCAGCAGTTTACCCAGCTTGAACACCGGGGAGCTGTTTTTT.

The rearrangement uses TRBV15 and TRBJ2-2, with D uncertain. V lost 2 bases to trimming and J lost 4 bases, with 8 bases between them. The CDR3 loop spans 14 amino acids. In germline, CDR1 is LNHNV, CDR2 YYDKDF (reference sequence). The CDR3, as DNA: TGTGCCACCAGCAGAATCGCCGGCACCGGGGAGCTGTTTTTT. Translating gives CATSRIAGTGELFF.

The chain recombines TRBV19 with TRBJ1-6, with 11 bases that match TRBD1. V gave up 3 bases and J gave up 11 bases; unmatched junction bases: 6. Germline assignment: CDR1 LNHDA and CDR2 SQIVND (reference sequence). The CDR3 loop spans 15 amino acids. The CDR3 region is CASSMLGQGATPLHF. CDR3 sequence (DNA): TGTGCCAGTAGTATGTTAGGACAGGGGGCTACACCCCTCCACTTT.

The chain carries TRBV4-3 and TRBJ2-7; maybe TRBD1 (6 bases). V lost 1 base, J lost 3 bases, and 13 bases lay in between. CDR1 and CDR2 from the germline V gene are LGHNA and YSLEER. The CDR3 has 15 residues. CDR3 nucleotide sequence: TGCGCCAGCAGCCAAGGTGACAGGTCAAGCTACGAGCAGTACTTC. It specifies CASSQGDRSSYEQYF.

CDR3 residues: CASSYTGANVLTF. The CDR3 nucleotides are TGTGCCAGCAGTTACACTGGGGCCAACGTCCTGACTTTC. This chain connects TRBV27 to TRBJ2-6; D not certain. Trimming removed 4 bases from V and 2 bases from J, with 3 bases in between. The CDR3 consists of 13 residues. The germline CDR1 and CDR2 sequences are MNHEY and SMNVEV (reference sequence).